Listed below are T cell receptor beta chains from one sample, sequenced in a study of blood T cells in healthy people across ages. One entry per CDR3 protein results from TCRdb running MiXCR on the 5' RACE reads. The table lists some 1.7 million distinct CDR3 sequences, about 30% of them singletons. Sequenced material: blood. The source is a woman aged 25 to 39 in good health. The CDR3 runs from the conserved cysteine through the conserved F or W. Each record gives: clone size, V gene, D gene, J gene, CDR3 DNA, CDR3 protein. A D gene is named only where the DNA matches it firmly. Clone size is stated in some rows and not others, as once, few, many or a class when expanded.

clone_size: few; v_call: TRBV20-1; d_call: TRBD1; j_call: TRBJ1-2; cdr3_nt: TGCAGTGCTAGAGCGCCGGGACAGGGGTCCACCTTC; cdr3_aa: CSARAPGQGSTF
clone_size: many; v_call: TRBV12-3/TRBV12-4; d_call: NA; j_call: TRBJ2-7; cdr3_nt: TGTGCCAGCAGTTTGTACAGGGCCAACGAGCAGTACTTC; cdr3_aa: CASSLYRANEQYF
clone_size: few; v_call: TRBV14; d_call: NA; j_call: TRBJ2-7; cdr3_nt: TGTGCCAGCAGCCAAGCGAGTTCCGCCTGGCTCGGGCAGTACTTC; cdr3_aa: CASSQASSAWLGQYF
clone_size: NA; v_call: TRBV29-1; d_call: NA; j_call: TRBJ1-1; cdr3_nt: TGCAGCGTTAAAGGCTTAAGCCCTGAAGCTTTCTTT; cdr3_aa: CSVKGLSPEAFF
clone_size: NA; v_call: TRBV5-5; d_call: TRBD1; j_call: TRBJ1-6; cdr3_nt: TGTGCCAGCAGCTCCGAGGACAGGGGGTACAGTTTACCCCTCCACTTT; cdr3_aa: CASSSEDRGYSLPLHF
clone_size: NA; v_call: TRBV28; d_call: TRBD1; j_call: TRBJ2-2; cdr3_nt: TGTGCCAGCAGACCGACAGGGCTTCTCGGGGAGCTGTTTTTT; cdr3_aa: CASRPTGLLGELFF
clone_size: many; v_call: TRBV24-1; d_call: TRBD1; j_call: TRBJ2-3; cdr3_nt: TGTGCCACCAGTGATCCGGGACAGGGGGCACGTGGAGATACGCAGTATTTT; cdr3_aa: CATSDPGQGARGDTQYF
clone_size: few; v_call: TRBV6-6; d_call: TRBD1; j_call: TRBJ1-5; cdr3_nt: TGTGCCAGCAGTGACAGGTTCGGGACAGAGAATCAGCCCCAGCATTTT; cdr3_aa: CASSDRFGTENQPQHF
clone_size: NA; v_call: TRBV10-2; d_call: NA; j_call: TRBJ2-3; cdr3_nt: TGCGCCAGCAGAACACAGGAATTGGCGCAGTATTTT; cdr3_aa: CASRTQELAQYF
clone_size: few; v_call: TRBV5-1; d_call: TRBD1; j_call: TRBJ2-7; cdr3_nt: TGCGCCAGAAGACCTGACAGGGCAACCCTCTCCTACGAGCAGTACTTC; cdr3_aa: CARRPDRATLSYEQYF
clone_size: once; v_call: TRBV9; d_call: NA; j_call: TRBJ2-7; cdr3_nt: TGTGCCAGCAGCGTAGAATCAGATGATGAGCAGTACTTC; cdr3_aa: CASSVESDDEQYF
clone_size: few; v_call: TRBV2; d_call: NA; j_call: TRBJ2-5; cdr3_nt: TGTGCCAGCAGCGCAAGGGCAGGGACGGAGACCCAGTACTTC; cdr3_aa: CASSARAGTETQYF
clone_size: many; v_call: TRBV10-3; d_call: TRBD2; j_call: TRBJ2-7; cdr3_nt: TGTGCCATCAGTCAATCTAGCGGGATGTCCTACGAGCAGTACTTC; cdr3_aa: CAISQSSGMSYEQYF
clone_size: NA; v_call: TRBV20-1; d_call: NA; j_call: TRBJ2-1; cdr3_nt: TGCAGTGCCTGGGGGGATGAGCAGTTCTTC; cdr3_aa: CSAWGDEQFF
clone_size: few; v_call: TRBV6-2/TRBV6-3; d_call: NA; j_call: TRBJ2-3; cdr3_nt: TGTGCCAGCAGTTACCTCGAGACAGATACGCAGTATTTT; cdr3_aa: CASSYLETDTQYF
clone_size: NA; v_call: TRBV25-1; d_call: NA; j_call: TRBJ2-5; cdr3_nt: TGTGCCAGCAGTGAGAGGTGGGGGACCCAGTACTTC; cdr3_aa: CASSERWGTQYF
clone_size: NA; v_call: TRBV28; d_call: NA; j_call: TRBJ1-5; cdr3_nt: TGTGCCAGCAGTTTACGGCAGGCCGATCAGCCCCAGCATTTT; cdr3_aa: CASSLRQADQPQHF
clone_size: NA; v_call: TRBV14; d_call: NA; j_call: TRBJ2-1; cdr3_nt: TGTGCCAGCAGACCAGGGGGGGGATTTAATGAGCAGTTCTTC; cdr3_aa: CASRPGGGFNEQFF
clone_size: once; v_call: TRBV9; d_call: NA; j_call: TRBJ1-3; cdr3_nt: TGTGCCAACAGCGGGGGACTCTCCGGAAACACCATATATTTT; cdr3_aa: CANSGGLSGNTIYF
clone_size: few; v_call: TRBV5-1; d_call: NA; j_call: TRBJ2-4; cdr3_nt: TGCGCCAGCAGCTTGATGGGGGTGGCCAAAAACATTCAGTACTTC; cdr3_aa: CASSLMGVAKNIQYF
clone_size: once; v_call: TRBV6-2/TRBV6-3; d_call: TRBD1; j_call: TRBJ1-1; cdr3_nt: TGTGCCAGCAGTTACCGCCGGGACAGGGGGCGCGAGTACACTGAAGCTTTCTTT; cdr3_aa: CASSYRRDRGREYTEAFF
clone_size: NA; v_call: TRBV28; d_call: TRBD1; j_call: TRBJ1-2; cdr3_nt: TGTGCAGGCCAGGGGGTATCGGGGGGTAACTACGGCTACACCTTC; cdr3_aa: CAGQGVSGGNYGYTF
clone_size: NA; v_call: TRBV29-1; d_call: TRBD1; j_call: TRBJ2-1; cdr3_nt: TGCGGCGTTGCCATCAGACAGGGGGATGGTAATGAGCAGTTCTTC; cdr3_aa: CGVAIRQGDGNEQFF
clone_size: NA; v_call: TRBV2; d_call: NA; j_call: TRBJ2-1; cdr3_nt: TGTGCCAGCAGTGAAAGATCGATTGCCGGGGGCAGCTCCTACAATGAGCAGTTCTTC; cdr3_aa: CASSERSIAGGSSYNEQFF
clone_size: NA; v_call: TRBV3-1; d_call: TRBD1; j_call: TRBJ1-2; cdr3_nt: TGTGCCAGCAGCCTTCGGACCGACAGGGTCTATGGCTACACCTTC; cdr3_aa: CASSLRTDRVYGYTF
clone_size: NA; v_call: TRBV6-5; d_call: NA; j_call: TRBJ2-2; cdr3_nt: TGTGCCAGCAGTTATAAGGGGGTAGGGACGAACACCGGGGAGCTGTTTTTT; cdr3_aa: CASSYKGVGTNTGELFF
clone_size: NA; v_call: TRBV15; d_call: NA; j_call: TRBJ2-5; cdr3_nt: TGTGCCACCAGCATCTCGACGGGGGTCCCTGAGACCCAGTACTTC; cdr3_aa: CATSISTGVPETQYF
clone_size: NA; v_call: TRBV12-3/TRBV12-4; d_call: TRBD2; j_call: TRBJ2-1; cdr3_nt: TGTGCCAGCAGTTACCTAGTGGGAGGGGATGAGCAATTCTTC; cdr3_aa: CASSYLVGGDEQFF
clone_size: NA; v_call: TRBV2; d_call: TRBD2; j_call: TRBJ2-1; cdr3_nt: TGTGCCAGCAGTGAGGAGCGGGGGGTCTACAATGAGCAGTTTTTC; cdr3_aa: CASSEERGVYNEQFF
clone_size: few; v_call: TRBV6-5; d_call: NA; j_call: TRBJ2-2; cdr3_nt: TGTGCCAGCAGTTACTCCACTCGGAACACCGGGGAGCTGTTTTTT; cdr3_aa: CASSYSTRNTGELFF
clone_size: once; v_call: TRBV7-9; d_call: NA; j_call: TRBJ2-4; cdr3_nt: TGTGCCAGCAGCGATGATGGGGGTGCGGTCTACATTCAGTACTTC; cdr3_aa: CASSDDGGAVYIQYF
clone_size: NA; v_call: TRBV7-3; d_call: NA; j_call: TRBJ1-5; cdr3_nt: TGTGCCAGCAGCTTTAAGGAAGATCAGCCCCAGCATTTT; cdr3_aa: CASSFKEDQPQHF
clone_size: NA; v_call: TRBV6-5; d_call: NA; j_call: TRBJ2-3; cdr3_nt: TGTGCCAGCAGGAGCGGAACCACAGATACGCAGTATTTT; cdr3_aa: CASRSGTTDTQYF
clone_size: NA; v_call: TRBV6-5; d_call: NA; j_call: TRBJ1-6; cdr3_nt: TGTGCCAGCAAGTCAGGGACTAATTCACCCCTCCACTTT; cdr3_aa: CASKSGTNSPLHF
clone_size: NA; v_call: TRBV5-1; d_call: NA; j_call: TRBJ1-4; cdr3_nt: TGCGCCAGCAGCCTGTCGGACCTAAACAGCGAAAAACTGTTTTTT; cdr3_aa: CASSLSDLNSEKLFF
clone_size: NA; v_call: TRBV6-2/TRBV6-3; d_call: TRBD2; j_call: TRBJ2-1; cdr3_nt: TGTGCCAGCAGAAGCGGGGGCTTCTCCTACAATGAGCAGTTCTTC; cdr3_aa: CASRSGGFSYNEQFF
clone_size: few; v_call: TRBV5-1; d_call: NA; j_call: TRBJ2-3; cdr3_nt: TGCGCCAGCGGGGATAGCCTCACAGATACGCAGTATTTT; cdr3_aa: CASGDSLTDTQYF
clone_size: NA; v_call: TRBV5-1; d_call: TRBD1; j_call: TRBJ1-1; cdr3_nt: TGCGCCAGCAAACCGGGACAGGGGATGGGGACTGAAGCTTTCTTT; cdr3_aa: CASKPGQGMGTEAFF
clone_size: few; v_call: TRBV27; d_call: NA; j_call: TRBJ1-2; cdr3_nt: TGTGCCAGCAGTTTATCGACGGACGGATCCTATGGCTACACCTTC; cdr3_aa: CASSLSTDGSYGYTF
clone_size: many; v_call: TRBV12-3/TRBV12-4; d_call: TRBD2; j_call: TRBJ2-7; cdr3_nt: TGTGCCAGCAGAAGAGCGGGAGGTCTCTACGAGCAGTACTTC; cdr3_aa: CASRRAGGLYEQYF
clone_size: NA; v_call: TRBV12-5; d_call: NA; j_call: TRBJ2-3; cdr3_nt: TGTGCTAGTGGTTTGGGGATCCTGGGGGGCGCAGATACGCAGTATTTT; cdr3_aa: CASGLGILGGADTQYF
clone_size: NA; v_call: TRBV7-9; d_call: NA; j_call: TRBJ1-2; cdr3_nt: TGTGCCAGCACCCATGGGGTGGACTATGGCTACACCTTC; cdr3_aa: CASTHGVDYGYTF
clone_size: NA; v_call: TRBV25-1; d_call: NA; j_call: TRBJ1-2; cdr3_nt: TGTGCCAGCAGTGAATTCGCGGGAATAGGGGCCGGCTACACCTTC; cdr3_aa: CASSEFAGIGAGYTF
clone_size: few; v_call: TRBV29-1; d_call: NA; j_call: TRBJ1-2; cdr3_nt: TGCAGCGTGGCCCCCCCAGGGGGCTACACCTTC; cdr3_aa: CSVAPPGGYTF
clone_size: few; v_call: TRBV7-9; d_call: NA; j_call: TRBJ1-1; cdr3_nt: TGTGCCAGCAGCCACCAACAGGGACTCACAATCACTGAAGCTTTCTTT; cdr3_aa: CASSHQQGLTITEAFF
clone_size: few; v_call: TRBV6-5; d_call: NA; j_call: TRBJ2-3; cdr3_nt: TGTGCCAGCAGTTACGGGCGGCGCTCCAGGACAGCCGAGCGGCAGTATTTT; cdr3_aa: CASSYGRRSRTAERQYF
clone_size: NA; v_call: TRBV7-9; d_call: NA; j_call: TRBJ2-1; cdr3_nt: TGTGCCAGCAGCTTAAGGCCAGGGGAGGACTATGAGCAGTTCTTC; cdr3_aa: CASSLRPGEDYEQFF
clone_size: many; v_call: TRBV10-2; d_call: TRBD2; j_call: TRBJ2-1; cdr3_nt: TGCGCCAGCAGTGACTTACTAGCGGGAGGAGCTGAGCAGTTCTTC; cdr3_aa: CASSDLLAGGAEQFF
clone_size: few; v_call: TRBV5-1; d_call: TRBD1; j_call: TRBJ2-3; cdr3_nt: TGCGCCAGCAGCTTGAGGGGGCGGGCACGAGATACGCAGTATTTT; cdr3_aa: CASSLRGRARDTQYF
clone_size: NA; v_call: TRBV4-3; d_call: NA; j_call: TRBJ2-3; cdr3_nt: TGCGCCAGCAGCCAAGTTGACACAGATACGCAGTATTTT; cdr3_aa: CASSQVDTDTQYF
clone_size: NA; v_call: TRBV2; d_call: NA; j_call: TRBJ2-5; cdr3_nt: TGTGCCAGCAGTGATTTGGCAGGCCCCCAAGAGACCCAGTACTTC; cdr3_aa: CASSDLAGPQETQYF
clone_size: NA; v_call: TRBV21-1; d_call: NA; j_call: TRBJ1-2; cdr3_nt: TGTGCCAGCAGCAGATCGGATAACTATGGCTACACCTTC; cdr3_aa: CASSRSDNYGYTF
clone_size: many; v_call: TRBV18; d_call: TRBD1; j_call: TRBJ2-1; cdr3_nt: TGTGCCAGCTCACCCCAGACAGGGAATGAGCAGTTCTTC; cdr3_aa: CASSPQTGNEQFF
clone_size: NA; v_call: TRBV18; d_call: TRBD2; j_call: TRBJ2-4; cdr3_nt: TGTGCCAGCTCACCACTTCCCCTAGCGGGAGCTGGTGAGCAGTACTTC; cdr3_aa: CASSPLPLAGAGEQYF
clone_size: few; v_call: TRBV4-1; d_call: TRBD1; j_call: TRBJ2-2; cdr3_nt: TGCGCCAGCAGGGGCTGGACAGGGGTCACCGGGGAGCTGTTTTTT; cdr3_aa: CASRGWTGVTGELFF
clone_size: many; v_call: TRBV5-1; d_call: NA; j_call: TRBJ2-1; cdr3_nt: TGCGCCAGCAGCGGCCCGGGGGTGTCACATAATGAGCAGTTCTTC; cdr3_aa: CASSGPGVSHNEQFF
clone_size: few; v_call: TRBV20-1; d_call: NA; j_call: TRBJ1-2; cdr3_nt: TGCAGTGCTAGCATGTCAGGGGAGGGGGATGGCTACACCTTC; cdr3_aa: CSASMSGEGDGYTF
clone_size: NA; v_call: TRBV14; d_call: TRBD2; j_call: TRBJ2-7; cdr3_nt: TGTGCCAGCAGCCCTCGTGGGACTAGCCCTGACGAGCAGTACTTC; cdr3_aa: CASSPRGTSPDEQYF
clone_size: few; v_call: TRBV4-1; d_call: TRBD1; j_call: TRBJ1-1; cdr3_nt: TGCGCCAGCAGCCCTGTGACAGGGCAGGCTGAAGCTTTCTTT; cdr3_aa: CASSPVTGQAEAFF